A selection of T cell receptor beta chains follows, all from one sample in a study of T-cell reconstitution after alpha-beta-depleted transplantation in children. TCRdb called the PCR reads again in MiXCR, with one record for every CDR3 protein. The sample lists over 5,500 distinct CDR3 sequences, roughly 10% occurring once. Sequenced material: PBMCs, mostly from graft donor cells, taken 180 days after TCRalphabeta/CD19-depleted stem cell transplant. The source of these receptors is a child less than two years old who had a stem cell transplant for acute myeloid leukemia, so the T cells may come from the graft donor. Both conserved end residues are part of each CDR3. D genes are given only for firm matches. A clone size is listed for some rows: how often the clone was seen (once, few, many), or a class if it is expanded.

D: -; size: many; V: TRBV12-3/TRBV12-4; J: TRBJ1-2; DNA: TGTGCCAGCAGTTTCAATAACTATGGCTACACCTTC; CDR3: CASSFNNYGYTF
D: -; size: -; V: TRBV5-4; J: TRBJ1-2; DNA: TGTGCCAGCAGCTTGACCAGGGAGAACTATGGCTACACCTTC; CDR3: CASSLTRENYGYTF
D: -; size: many; V: TRBV15; J: TRBJ2-7; DNA: TGTGCCACCAGCAGGGGGCAGTATTACGAGCAGTACTTC; CDR3: CATSRGQYYEQYF
D: -; size: medium-sized; V: TRBV7-8; J: TRBJ2-1; DNA: TGTGCCAGCAGCTTACCCCCAAGAGACTACCGCTCCTACAATGAGCAGTTCTTC; CDR3: CASSLPPRDYRSYNEQFF
D: -; size: many; V: TRBV20-1; J: TRBJ2-7; DNA: TGCAGTGCTAGAGTAACTAGCCATTCCTACGAGCAGTACTTC; CDR3: CSARVTSHSYEQYF
D: -; size: -; V: TRBV7-8; J: TRBJ2-7; DNA: TGTGCCAGCAGCCTAGGGTATACCTACGAGCAGTACTTC; CDR3: CASSLGYTYEQYF
D: -; size: few; V: TRBV24-1; J: TRBJ2-2; DNA: TGTGCCACCAGTGGATCAGTGAACACCGGGGAGCTGTTTTTT; CDR3: CATSGSVNTGELFF
D: TRBD2; size: many; V: TRBV11-1; J: TRBJ2-3; DNA: TGTGCCAGCAGCTTTCCTCTATCGGGGGGACGATTCACAGATACGCAGTATTTT; CDR3: CASSFPLSGGRFTDTQYF
D: TRBD2; size: medium-sized; V: TRBV7-3; J: TRBJ2-7; DNA: TGTGCCAGCAGCTTAATGCCGAGCGGGGACTACGAGCAGTACTTC; CDR3: CASSLMPSGDYEQYF
D: TRBD2; size: many; V: TRBV3-1; J: TRBJ2-7; DNA: TGTGCCAGCAGCCAAGTTGGGGCGGGAGCCCCGGGGGAGCAGTACTTC; CDR3: CASSQVGAGAPGEQYF
D: -; size: many; V: TRBV27; J: TRBJ2-7; DNA: TGTGCCAGCAGTTTATCGCCGAGCGGAGGCTCCTACGAGCAGTACTTC; CDR3: CASSLSPSGGSYEQYF
D: -; size: medium-sized; V: TRBV10-2; J: TRBJ2-7; DNA: TGCGCCAGTAGGAGGGCGCCAGCCTACGAGCAGTACTTC; CDR3: CASRRAPAYEQYF
D: -; size: -; V: TRBV25-1; J: TRBJ2-1; DNA: TGTGCCAGCAGTAGGATAGAACTGGGCAATGAGCAGTTCTTC; CDR3: CASSRIELGNEQFF
D: -; size: medium-sized; V: TRBV29-1; J: TRBJ2-5; DNA: TGCAGCGTTGAAGGTAGCTTTCAAGAGACCCAGTACTTC; CDR3: CSVEGSFQETQYF
D: -; size: many; V: TRBV15; J: TRBJ2-5; DNA: TGTGCCACCAGCAGAGATCGACCAGAGACCCAGTACTTC; CDR3: CATSRDRPETQYF
D: -; size: many; V: TRBV19; J: TRBJ2-1; DNA: TGTGCCAGTAGGAGGAGTACTAGAGGGATTCGGGATGAGCAGTTCTTC; CDR3: CASRRSTRGIRDEQFF
D: -; size: many; V: TRBV2; J: TRBJ2-4; DNA: TGTGCCAGCAGTGAGGGTCCAGGGTGGACGAACATTCAGTACTTC; CDR3: CASSEGPGWTNIQYF
D: -; size: many; V: TRBV28; J: TRBJ2-7; DNA: TGTGCCAGAACAGACTCTATATCCTACGAGCAGTACTTC; CDR3: CARTDSISYEQYF
D: -; size: medium-sized; V: TRBV12-3/TRBV12-4; J: TRBJ1-1; DNA: TGTGCCAGCAGTCGCCAGGTTGTCTCGGGAACTGAAGCTTTCTTT; CDR3: CASSRQVVSGTEAFF
D: -; size: many; V: TRBV6-2/TRBV6-3; J: TRBJ2-3; DNA: TGTGCCAGCAGTTCTCTAACGGGGCGTATCACAGATACGCAGTATTTT; CDR3: CASSSLTGRITDTQYF
D: -; size: medium-sized; V: TRBV28; J: TRBJ2-5; DNA: TGTGCCAGCAGTTTCCCCCCCGCAGAGACCCAGTACTTC; CDR3: CASSFPPAETQYF
D: TRBD2; size: medium-sized; V: TRBV11-3; J: TRBJ2-1; DNA: TGTGCCAGCAGCTTAACTAGCGGGGAGCAGTTCTTC; CDR3: CASSLTSGEQFF
D: -; size: many; V: TRBV7-7; J: TRBJ2-7; DNA: TGTGCTAGCAGCGAGTTCCCGGGAGCTGGGGGCGAGCAGTACTTC; CDR3: CASSEFPGAGGEQYF
D: TRBD1; size: few; V: TRBV7-7; J: TRBJ2-1; DNA: TGTGCTAGCAGCTTGGACAGGGGCAATGAGCAGTTCTTC; CDR3: CASSLDRGNEQFF